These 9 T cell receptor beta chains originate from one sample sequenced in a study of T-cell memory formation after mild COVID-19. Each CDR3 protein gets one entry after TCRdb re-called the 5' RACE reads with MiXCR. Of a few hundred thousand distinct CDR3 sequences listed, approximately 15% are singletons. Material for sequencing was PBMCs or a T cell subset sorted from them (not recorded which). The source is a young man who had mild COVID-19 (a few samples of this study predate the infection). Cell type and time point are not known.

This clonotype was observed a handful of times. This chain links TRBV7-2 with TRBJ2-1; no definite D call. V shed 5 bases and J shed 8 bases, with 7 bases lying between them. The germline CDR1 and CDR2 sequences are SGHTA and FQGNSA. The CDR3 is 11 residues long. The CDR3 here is CASSASYEQFF. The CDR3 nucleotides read TGTGCCAGCAGCGCTTCGTATGAGCAGTTCTTC.

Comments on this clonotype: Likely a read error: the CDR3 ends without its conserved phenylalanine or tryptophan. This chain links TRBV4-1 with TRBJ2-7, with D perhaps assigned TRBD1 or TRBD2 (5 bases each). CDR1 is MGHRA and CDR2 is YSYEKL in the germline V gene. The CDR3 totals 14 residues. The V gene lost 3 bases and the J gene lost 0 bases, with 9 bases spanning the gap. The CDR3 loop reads CASSHPGASYEQYL. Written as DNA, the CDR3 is TGCGCCAGCAGCCACCCCGGGGCCTCCTACGAGCAGTACCTC.

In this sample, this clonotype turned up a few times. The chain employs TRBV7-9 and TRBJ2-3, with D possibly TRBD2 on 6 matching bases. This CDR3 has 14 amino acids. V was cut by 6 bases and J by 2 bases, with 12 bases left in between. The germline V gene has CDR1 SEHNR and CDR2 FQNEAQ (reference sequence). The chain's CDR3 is CASRRDFNTDTQYF. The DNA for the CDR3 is TGTGCCAGCAGGCGGGACTTTAACACAGATACGCAGTATTTT.

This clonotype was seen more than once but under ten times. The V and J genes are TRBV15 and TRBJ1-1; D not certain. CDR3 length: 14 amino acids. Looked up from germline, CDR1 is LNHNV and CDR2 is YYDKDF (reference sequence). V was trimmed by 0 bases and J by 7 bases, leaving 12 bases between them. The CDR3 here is CATSREESYIEAFF. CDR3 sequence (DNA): TGTGCCACCAGCAGAGAGGAGAGTTATATTGAAGCTTTCTTT. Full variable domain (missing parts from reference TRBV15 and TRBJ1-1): DAMVIQNPRYQVTQFGKPVTLSCSQTLNHNVMYWYQQKSSQAPKLLFHYYDKDFNNEADTPDNFQSRRPNTSFCFLDIRSPGLGDTAMYLCATSREESYIEAFFGQGTRLTVV.

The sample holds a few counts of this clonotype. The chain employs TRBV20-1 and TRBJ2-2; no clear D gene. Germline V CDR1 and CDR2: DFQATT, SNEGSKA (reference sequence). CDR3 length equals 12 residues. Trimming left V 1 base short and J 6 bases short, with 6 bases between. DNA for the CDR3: TGCAGTGCTAGAGGGGCATCCGGGGAGCTGTTTTTT. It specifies CSARGASGELFF.

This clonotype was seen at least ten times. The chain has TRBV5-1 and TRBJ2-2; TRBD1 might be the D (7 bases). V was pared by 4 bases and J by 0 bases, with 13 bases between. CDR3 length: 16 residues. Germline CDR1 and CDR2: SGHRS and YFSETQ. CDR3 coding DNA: TGCGCCAGCAGCGCGGCGGGACAGCCGAACACCGGGGAGCTGTTTTTT. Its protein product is CASSAAGQPNTGELFF.

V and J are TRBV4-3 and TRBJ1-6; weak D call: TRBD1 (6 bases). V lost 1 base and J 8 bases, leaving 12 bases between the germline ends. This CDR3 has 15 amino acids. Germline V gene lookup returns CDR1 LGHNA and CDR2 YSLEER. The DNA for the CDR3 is TGCGCCAGCAGCCAAGCAGGGAACAGGGATTCACCCCTCCACTTT. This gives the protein CASSQAGNRDSPLHF.

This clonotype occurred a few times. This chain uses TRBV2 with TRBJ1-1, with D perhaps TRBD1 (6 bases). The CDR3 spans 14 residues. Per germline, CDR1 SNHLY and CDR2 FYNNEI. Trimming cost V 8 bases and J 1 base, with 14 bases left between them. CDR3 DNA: TGTGCCAGCTCCCTCCAGGGGCAGAACACTGAAGCTTTCTTT. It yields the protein CASSLQGQNTEAFF.

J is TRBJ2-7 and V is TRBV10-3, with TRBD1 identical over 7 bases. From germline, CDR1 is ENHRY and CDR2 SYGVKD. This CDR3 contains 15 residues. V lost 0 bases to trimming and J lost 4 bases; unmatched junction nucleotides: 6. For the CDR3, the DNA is TGTGCCATCAGTGAGTCCCGGACAGGAGGTTACGAGCAGTACTTC. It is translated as CAISESRTGGYEQYF.